The 15 T cell receptor beta chains below all came from one sample that was sequenced in a study of Ad26.COV2.S vaccination and SARS-CoV-2 variants. Specified treatment: 19 received Ad26.COV2.S at low or high dose, single or two shots; several received placebo; per-sample allocation not given. Specimens were obtained on day 63 following the first vaccine or placebo injection. TCRdb keeps only in-frame clones here, not all; method: immunoSEQ multiplex PCR. Seen here are 350,000 to 400,000 clones, 75% to 90% observed once, and the top ten hold 3.5%. Sequenced here: peripheral blood, sampled in a trial of Ad26.COV2.S vaccine versus placebo. All receptors derive from a person between 18 and 65 years old who received the Ad26.COV2.S COVID-19 vaccine or a placebo.

The chain recombines TRBV3-1 (or the pseudogene TRBV3-2) with TRBJ1-5, with a tentative D call TRBD1 (5 bases). The CDR3 sequence is 16 residues long. V was shortened by 4 bases and J by 6 bases, with 19 bases between the two germline ends. Looked up from germline, CDR1 is LGHDT and CDR2 is YNNKEL (reference sequence). The CDR3 reads CASSPQIRERSQPQHF. As DNA, the CDR3 is TGTGCCAGCAGCCCGCAGATCAGGGAGAGGAGTCAGCCCCAGCATTTT.

The V call is TRBV6-2 or TRBV6-3, the J call TRBJ1-2; D gene ambiguous. There are 12 residues in the CDR3. The V gene's germline CDR1 is MNHEY and CDR2 SVGEGT. V lost 2 bases and J lost 3, with 4 bases in between. As DNA, the CDR3 is TGTGCCAGCAGTTACCAGGACTATGGCTACACCTTC. Residues: CASSYQDYGYTF.

CDR3 protein: CASTRLVAVTKGSDTQYF. CDR3 bases: TGTGCCAGCACCAGACTAGTTGCCGTCACCAAGGGATCAGATACGCAGTATTTT. This chain uses TRBV7-9 with TRBJ2-3, with D possibly TRBD2 on 6 matching bases. V was clipped by 7 bases and J by 4 bases, with 27 bases between them. The length of the CDR3 is 18 residues. In germline, CDR1 is SEHNR, CDR2 FQNEAQ (reference sequence).

This clone was detected only a few times. The chain employs TRBV5-5 and TRBJ1-6, with D uncertain. The CDR3 extends over 15 amino acids. The V gene lost 6 bases and the J gene lost 9 bases, with 19 bases spanning the gap. The V gene's germline CDR1 is SGHKS and CDR2 YYEKEE (reference sequence). The CDR3 coding sequence is TGTGCCAGCACCTCCAGGTGGGGTAACGCTTCACCCCTCCACTTT. This codes for CASTSRWGNASPLHF. Supplemented by reference TRBV5-5 and TRBJ1-6, the full variable domain reads DAGVTQSPTHLIKTRGQQVTLRCSPISGHKSVSWYQQVLGQGPQFIFQYYEKEERGRGNFPDRFSARQFPNYSSELNVNALLLGDSALYLCASTSRWGNASPLHFGNGTRLTVT.

This chain connects TRBV5-4 to TRBJ1-1, with D possibly TRBD1 on 5 matching bases. V was cut by 0 bases and J by 2 bases, with 11 bases left in between. The CDR3 consists of 15 residues. Looked up from germline, CDR1 is SGHNT and CDR2 is YYREEE (reference sequence). CDR3 nucleotides: TGTGCCAGCAGCTTGGCTGGACACAAAAACACTGAAGCTTTCTTT. It translates to CASSLAGHKNTEAFF.

The chain employs TRBV27 and TRBJ1-2; D might be TRBD1 (5 bases). This CDR3 is 14 amino acids long. V lost 5 bases to trimming and J lost 0 bases, with 10 bases between them. CDR1 and CDR2 (germline): MNHEY, SMNVEV (reference sequence). The DNA of the CDR3 is TGTGCCAGCAGTCATAGGGGCGCTAACTATGGCTACACCTTC. It is translated as CASSHRGANYGYTF.

The chain uses TRBV12-3 or TRBV12-4 and TRBJ1-2, with D uncertain. Deletions cut 5 bases from V and 7 bases from J, with 14 bases between. There are 13 residues in the CDR3. CDR3 amino acids: CASSPDLWGGYTF. The CDR3 DNA reads as TGTGCCAGCAGTCCGGATCTTTGGGGTGGCTACACCTTC.

This chain joins TRBV5-6 and TRBJ2-5, with TRBD2 as a possible D gene (5 bases). There are 15 residues in the CDR3. The germline CDR1 and CDR2 sequences are SGHDT and YYEEEE. V gave up 2 bases and J gave up 2 bases, with 13 bases separating them. The CDR3, as DNA: TGTGCCAGCAGCTTCTGGAGCGGATTACAAGAGACCCAGTACTTC. This codes for CASSFWSGLQETQYF.

This clone has ten or more counts. The J gene is TRBJ2-7, the V gene TRBV10-2; TRBD1 matches at 7 bases. From germline, CDR1 is WSHSY and CDR2 SAAADI. The CDR3 contains 12 residues. The V segment lost 5 bases and the J segment 6 bases; nucleotides outside the gene matches: 4. The CDR3 coding sequence is TGCGCCAGCAGTACTACAGGGGCCGAGCAGTACTTC. Translating it yields CASSTTGAEQYF.

This clone was recorded only once. The chain links TRBV19 to TRBJ1-1, with a weak D call TRBD1 (5 bases). Germline CDR1 and CDR2: LNHDA and SQIVND (reference sequence). Trimming left V 4 bases short and J 0 bases short, with 15 bases between. This CDR3 contains 16 residues. This CDR3 is CASSTLGLGLNTEAFF. CDR3 DNA sequence: TGTGCCAGTAGTACTTTGGGACTGGGGTTGAACACTGAAGCTTTCTTT.

V is TRBV5-5 and J is TRBJ1-1; perhaps TRBD1 as D (5 bases). The germline gives CDR1 SGHKS, CDR2 YYEKEE (reference sequence). The CDR3 is made up of 14 amino acids. The V end was cut by 0 bases, the J end by 8 bases, with 14 bases between. CDR3 in amino acids: CASSLVLTGGEAFF. The CDR3 bases are TGTGCCAGCAGCTTGGTCCTAACTGGGGGGGAAGCTTTCTTT.

V gene TRBV19 combines with J gene TRBJ2-4; tentative D call: TRBD2 (6 bases). Germline V gene sequence: CDR1 LNHDA, CDR2 SQIVND (reference sequence). The CDR3 is made up of 15 amino acids. V was pared by 3 bases and J by 0 bases, with 9 bases between. The CDR3 loop is CASSIGTLAKNIQYF. CDR3 in DNA: TGTGCCAGTAGTATCGGGACTTTAGCCAAAAACATTCAGTACTTC.

The chain is built from TRBV2 and TRBJ2-3, with a possible D match to TRBD2 (6 bases). CDR3 length equals 12 residues. V lost 8 bases, J lost 3 bases, and 9 bases lay in between. Germline CDR1 and CDR2: SNHLY and FYNNEI. CDR3 region: CASYGGTDTQYF. CDR3 DNA: TGTGCCAGCTACGGGGGAACAGATACGCAGTATTTT. The entire variable domain, with the rest obtained from reference TRBV2 and TRBJ2-3, is as follows: EPEVTQTPSHQVTQMGQEVILRCVPISNHLYFYWYRQILGQKVEFLVSFYNNEISEKSEIFDDQFSVERPDGSNFTLKIRSTKLEDSAMYFCASYGGTDTQYFGPGTRLTVL.

The chain recombines TRBV30 with TRBJ1-2; a weak D match, TRBD1 (6 bases). V dropped 0 bases and J dropped 13 bases, with 12 bases sitting between them. The CDR3 length is 11 residues. Germline lookup yields CDR1 GTSNPN and CDR2 SVGIG (reference sequence). The CDR3 DNA follows: TGTGCCTGGAGTGTGGGGGGCAAAGGCACCTTC. Protein sequence: CAWSVGGKGTF.

The chain joins TRBV7-8 to TRBJ2-3, with 9 bases identical to TRBD2. Germline V lookup: CDR1 SGHVS, CDR2 FQNEAQ. The CDR3 covers 16 residues. J lost 4 bases, V lost 5 bases, and 10 bases had no gene match. CDR3 sequence: CASSPGPGGGADTQYF. CDR3 in DNA: TGTGCCAGCAGCCCCGGGCCCGGCGGGGGGGCAGATACGCAGTATTTT.